The 15 T cell receptor beta chains reported below all come from one sample, sequenced in a study of yellow fever vaccine responses in identical twins. MiXCR was run by TCRdb on the RT-PCR reads, yielding one entry per CDR3 protein. The sample has more than 2,500 distinct CDR3 sequences, about 90% seen once. The material was T cells from blood (PBMCs), unsorted or a sorted subset (not recorded which), obtained before or after yellow fever vaccination (not recorded which). The source of these receptors is a female donor who received the yellow fever vaccine.

Only one count was recorded for this clonotype. The chain employs TRBV12-3 or TRBV12-4 and TRBJ2-1; D not certain. The length of the CDR3 is 12 residues. Trimming left V 1 base short and J 10 bases short, with 8 bases between. The CDR3 spells CASSLEGWEQFF. The CDR3 bases are TGTGCCAGCAGTTTAGAAGGGTGGGAGCAGTTCTTC.

The chain has TRBV5-1 and TRBJ2-3; D perhaps matches TRBD2 (5 bases). Germline values: CDR1 SGHRS, CDR2 YFSETQ. This CDR3 has 16 residues. V was pared by 4 bases and J by 6 bases, with 21 bases between. The CDR3 sequence is CASSAEEASPWDTQYF. In DNA, the CDR3 is TGCGCCAGCAGCGCTGAGGAGGCTAGCCCGTGGGATACGCAGTATTTT.

This clonotype was seen only once. The chain has TRBV29-1 and TRBJ2-1, with D perhaps TRBD1 (6 bases). The CDR3 is 16 amino acids. The V end was cut by 6 bases, the J end by 4 bases, with 22 bases between. The V gene's germline CDR1 is SQVTM and CDR2 ANQGSEA. The CDR3 region is CSVGTGSSTLYNEQFF. The CDR3 region has the DNA TGCAGCGTCGGTACAGGGTCCAGTACGTTGTACAATGAGCAGTTCTTC.

The gene calls are TRBV27 and TRBJ1-2; D remains unclear. Trimming removed 3 bases from V and 2 bases from J, with 13 bases in between. The CDR3 loop spans 15 amino acids. Germline V lookup: CDR1 MNHEY, CDR2 SMNVEV (reference sequence). CDR3 in DNA: TGTGCCAGCAGTTTCTCCCAGCACGGAAACTATGGCTACACCTTC. It translates to CASSFSQHGNYGYTF.

The chain links TRBV29-1 to TRBJ2-3; no reliable D call. V was pared by 8 bases and J by 2 bases, with 17 bases between. The CDR3 runs to 14 residues. CDR1 SQVTM and CDR2 ANQGSEA come from the germline V gene. The DNA of the CDR3 is TGCAGCTCTTGGGCCCAAAAGCCCACAGATACGCAGTATTTT. Amino acid sequence: CSSWAQKPTDTQYF.

This chain links TRBV6-5 with TRBJ1-2, with D unresolved. There are 15 residues in the CDR3. V was shortened by 2 bases and J by 8 bases, with 18 bases between the two germline ends. From germline, CDR1 is MNHEY and CDR2 SVGAGI. CDR3 DNA sequence: TGTGCCAGCAGTTACCCCGGGTCCCCACAGCGAGGCTACACCTTC. This sequence encodes CASSYPGSPQRGYTF.

The V gene is TRBV5-1, the J gene TRBJ2-1; weak D call: TRBD2 (5 bases). The CDR3 is 18 amino acids. CDR1 is SGHRS, CDR2 YFSETQ, per germline. Trimming removed 0 bases at V and 5 bases at J, with 21 bases between. The CDR3 sequence: CASSLATTDTFKHNEQFF. In DNA form, the CDR3 reads TGCGCCAGCAGCTTGGCGACTACGGATACGTTCAAACACAATGAGCAGTTCTTC.

This chain joins TRBV5-1 and TRBJ2-1, with 8 nucleotides matching TRBD1. The CDR3 contains 15 residues. V was pared by 4 bases and J by 2 bases, with 5 bases of the junction left unmatched. Germline V gene data show CDR1 as SGHRS and CDR2 as YFSETQ. The CDR3 region has the DNA TGCGCCAGCAGCGACGGGACAGGAACCTACAATGAGCAGTTCTTC. It yields the protein CASSDGTGTYNEQFF.

For the CDR3, the DNA is TGTGCCAGCAGCCAAACGACAGGGGCCTATGGCTACACCTTC. Translation: CASSQTTGAYGYTF. The chain carries TRBV4-2 and TRBJ1-2; 8 nucleotides align to TRBD1. The trim removed 2 bases at V and 4 bases at J, leaving 3 bases unmatched. The CDR3 consists of 14 residues. Looked up from germline, CDR1 is LGHNA and CDR2 is YNFKEQ.

The chain couples TRBV5-5 to TRBJ2-5; 7 bases are a match to TRBD1. The V gene's germline CDR1 is SGHKS and CDR2 YYEKEE (reference sequence). The CDR3 is 17 amino acids. J was trimmed by 0 bases and V by 3 bases; bases with no gene match: 11. The CDR3 here is CASSSELGQANQETQYF. CDR3 in DNA: TGTGCCAGCAGCTCGGAACTAGGACAGGCCAACCAAGAGACCCAGTACTTC.

This chain links TRBV29-1 with TRBJ1-1, with 8 positions matching TRBD1. CDR3 length equals 13 residues. V lost 6 bases, J lost 5 bases, and 8 bases stayed unmatched. Per the germline V gene, CDR1 is SQVTM and CDR2 is ANQGSEA. The CDR3 DNA reads TGCAGCGTCCCCCATGACAGGGGAACTGAAGCTTTCTTT. It translates to CSVPHDRGTEAFF.

V is TRBV23-1 and J is TRBJ1-5, with unresolved D. TRBV23-1 qualifies as an ORF whose function is uncertain. CDR3 length: 15 residues. V lost 3 bases to trimming and J lost 0 bases, with 9 bases between them. The CDR3 spells CASSHHPYSNQPQHF. CDR3 DNA sequence: TGCGCCAGCAGTCATCATCCCTATAGCAATCAGCCCCAGCATTTT.

The chain couples TRBV2 to TRBJ1-5; no reliable D call. This CDR3 contains 14 residues. V dropped 5 bases and J dropped 2 bases, with 10 bases sitting between them. Germline V gene sequence: CDR1 SNHLY, CDR2 FYNNEI. CDR3 DNA sequence: TGTGCCAGCAGTCCCGGGCCACGCAATCAGCCCCAGCATTTT. As protein: CASSPGPRNQPQHF. Full variable domain (remainder filled in from reference TRBV2 and TRBJ1-5): EPEVTQTPSHQVTQMGQEVILRCVPISNHLYFYWYRQILGQKVEFLVSFYNNEISEKSEIFDDQFSVERPDGSNFTLKIRSTKLEDSAMYFCASSPGPRNQPQHFGDGTRLSIL.

This chain uses TRBV11-1 with TRBJ2-5; the D gene is possibly TRBD1 (6 bases). The CDR3 extends over 15 amino acids. V lost 5 bases to trimming and J lost 1 base, with 14 bases between them. The germline V gene encodes CDR1 SGHAT and CDR2 FQDESV (reference sequence). The DNA for the CDR3 is TGTGCCAGCAGCCGCCTACAGGGCCCCCAAGAGACCCAGTACTTC. This sequence encodes CASSRLQGPQETQYF.

The chain uses TRBV6-2 or TRBV6-3 and TRBJ2-1; 9 bases match TRBD1. Losses at the gene ends were 0 bases for V and 5 bases for J; bases not matched to a gene: 2. The CDR3 spans 15 residues. Germline loops: CDR1 MNHEY, CDR2 SVGEGT. The CDR3 sequence is CASSYSGQGNNEQFF. CDR3 nucleotides: TGTGCCAGCAGTTACTCTGGACAGGGGAACAATGAGCAGTTCTTC.